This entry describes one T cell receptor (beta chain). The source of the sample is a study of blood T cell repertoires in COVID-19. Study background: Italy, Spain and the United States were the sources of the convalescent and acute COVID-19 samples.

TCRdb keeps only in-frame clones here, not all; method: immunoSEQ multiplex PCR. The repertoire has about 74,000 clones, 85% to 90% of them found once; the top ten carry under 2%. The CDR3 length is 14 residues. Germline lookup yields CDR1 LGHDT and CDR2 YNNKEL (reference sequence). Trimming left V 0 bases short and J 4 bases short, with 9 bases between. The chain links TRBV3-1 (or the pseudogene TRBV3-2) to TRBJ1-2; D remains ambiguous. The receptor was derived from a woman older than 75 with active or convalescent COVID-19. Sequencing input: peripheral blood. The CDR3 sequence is CASSQDRAGYGYTF. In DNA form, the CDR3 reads TGTGCCAGCAGCCAAGATCGGGCGGGCTATGGCTACACCTTC.